The 28 T cell receptor beta chains below were found in one sample sequenced in a study of cytomegalovirus exposure and HLA in healthy donors. The study ran its PCR with 60 Vbeta and 13 Jbeta primers. This table comes from immunoSEQ multiplex PCR, and its TCRdb copy is limited to in-frame clones, with some not included. The sample has 150,000 to 160,000 clones, 70% to 90% seen once; the top ten hold around 2%. What was sequenced was PBMCs. Receptors originate from a woman aged 18-29 years in good health and CMV-seronegative.

V is TRBV28 and J is TRBJ2-5, with 7 bases matching TRBD2. The CDR3 runs 14 residues. The junction had 4 bases not matched to a gene; V was cut back by 1 base and J by 5 bases. In germline, CDR1 is MDHEN, CDR2 SYDVKM. This chain's CDR3 is CASSLSAAGETQYF. For the CDR3, the DNA is TGTGCCAGCAGTTTATCTGCAGCGGGGGAGACCCAGTACTTC.

The genes are TRBV10-3 and TRBJ2-5; tentatively, D is TRBD2 (5 bases). The J call may be faulty, since TRBJ2-7 better matches the DNA end. CDR1 and CDR2 (germline): ENHRY, SYGVKD. The CDR3 loop spans 14 amino acids. The CDR3 region is CAISGVGVGYEQYF. CDR3 bases: TGTGCCATCAGCGGAGTCGGGGTGGGCTACGAGCAGTACTTC.

V and J are TRBV6-6 and TRBJ1-5, with a weak D call TRBD1 (6 bases). The CDR3 loop spans 13 amino acids. Germline CDR1 MNHNY, CDR2 SVGAGI (reference sequence). Trimming shortened V by 4 bases and J by 7 bases, and 11 bases separated the two germline ends. The DNA for the CDR3 is TGTGCCAGCAGTTTACAGGGCGGACAGCCCCAGCATTTT. The encoded protein is CASSLQGGQPQHF.

The chain couples TRBV28 to TRBJ1-6; 7 bases are a match to TRBD1. Per germline, CDR1 MDHEN and CDR2 SYDVKM. Losses at the gene ends were 10 bases for V and 6 bases for J; bases not matched to a gene: 9. The CDR3 is 14 residues long. The CDR3 reads CATGDRVVNSPLHF. For the CDR3, the DNA is TGTGCCACCGGAGACAGGGTGGTTAATTCACCCCTCCACTTT.

The V gene is TRBV9, the J gene TRBJ1-4; a possible D gene is TRBD1 (6 bases). V was trimmed by 4 bases and J by 3 bases, leaving 13 bases between them. The length of the CDR3 is 15 residues. Germline V gene data show CDR1 as SGDLS and CDR2 as YYNGEE. The CDR3 here is CASSTTGQANEKLFF. Here the CDR3 DNA reads TGTGCCAGCAGCACAACAGGGCAGGCTAATGAAAAACTGTTTTTT.

A word on this clone: A junction end diverges from the germline sequence, so it may reflect a read error. This chain links TRBV14 with TRBJ2-7; tentative D call: TRBD2 (6 bases). This CDR3 has 15 amino acids. In germline, CDR1 is SGHDN, CDR2 FVKESK. In DNA, the CDR3 is TGTGCCAGCAGCCAGTCCGGGAGTTTATCCTTCGAGCAGTACTTC. Translation gives CASSQSGSLSFEQYF.

The chain is built from TRBV6-5 and TRBJ2-1, with 9 bases fitting TRBD2. Unmatched junction bases numbered 4, after V lost 6 bases and J lost 4 bases. The CDR3 loop spans 14 amino acids. CDR1 is MNHEY, CDR2 SVGAGI, per germline. CDR3 bases: TGTGCCAGCAGGGGGACTAGCAGTTACAATGAGCAGTTCTTC. Protein: CASRGTSSYNEQFF.

The chain couples TRBV19 to TRBJ1-1; tentative D call: TRBD1 (6 bases). Germline assignment: CDR1 LNHDA and CDR2 SQIVND (reference sequence). The CDR3 contains 13 residues. Deletions cut 9 bases from V and 4 bases from J, with 15 bases between. CDR3 DNA: TGTGCCAGCATTCAAGGGGGGGGCACTGAAGCTTTCTTT. Protein sequence: CASIQGGGTEAFF.

The chain is built from TRBV4-1 and TRBJ2-3; no firm D call. Germline V gives CDR1 MGHRA, CDR2 YSYEKL. The ends were cut back, 0 bases at V and 9 bases at J, with 13 bases in the middle. This CDR3 contains 14 residues. The CDR3 bases are TGCGCCAGCAGCCAAGATGCCCAGGTAGGCACGCAGTATTTT. It translates to CASSQDAQVGTQYF.

V gene TRBV19 combines with J gene TRBJ2-5; D is unresolved. Per the germline V gene, CDR1 is LNHDA and CDR2 is SQIVND (reference sequence). The germline V and J ends were trimmed by 1 base and 0 bases, with 3 bases remaining between them. There are 13 residues in the CDR3. The CDR3 reads CASSIVNQETQYF. CDR3 nucleotides: TGTGCCAGTAGTATAGTCAACCAAGAGACCCAGTACTTC.

The gene calls are TRBV2 and TRBJ2-2, with D tentatively TRBD2 (7 bases). CDR3 length: 15 amino acids. Trimming left V 8 bases short and J 7 bases short, with 20 bases between. Per germline, CDR1 SNHLY and CDR2 FYNNEI. For the CDR3, the DNA is TGTGCCAGCCAAACGGGGGGCCAGGTAGTCGGGGAGCTGTTTTTT. It encodes CASQTGGQVVGELFF.

Concerning this clone itself: Other DNA sequences in the sample encode the same CDR3. The chain employs TRBV27 and TRBJ2-7, with a weak D call TRBD2 (5 bases). Trimming removed 3 bases from V and 4 bases from J, with 10 bases in between. This CDR3 comprises 13 residues. Germline CDR1 is MNHEY and CDR2 is SMNVEV (reference sequence). The DNA of the CDR3 is TGTGCCAGCAGTTTCTCAAGCGGTTACGAGCAGTACTTC. Its translation is CASSFSSGYEQYF.

The chain uses TRBV9 and TRBJ2-5; 8 nucleotides match TRBD2. Germline V lookup: CDR1 SGDLS, CDR2 YYNGEE. V was pared by 0 bases and J by 1 base, with 11 bases of the junction left unmatched. The CDR3 consists of 18 residues. The CDR3 nucleotides are TGTGCCAGCAGCGTAGCCCCAGGTACTAGCGGTCGCCAAGAGACCCAGTACTTC. Amino acids: CASSVAPGTSGRQETQYF.

The chain couples TRBV5-1 to TRBJ2-1; weak D call: TRBD2 (6 bases). The CDR3 is 15 amino acids. CDR1 and CDR2 (germline): SGHRS, YFSETQ. V dropped 4 bases and J dropped 3 bases, with 14 bases sitting between them. The CDR3 sequence: CASSPGTGGYNEQFF. CDR3 nucleotide sequence: TGCGCCAGCAGCCCGGGGACTGGCGGCTACAATGAGCAGTTCTTC.

V usage is TRBV7-9 and J usage is TRBJ1-2; 12 nucleotides match TRBD1. The germline V gene encodes CDR1 SEHNR and CDR2 FQNEAQ (reference sequence). The CDR3 consists of 14 residues. Trimming cost V 4 bases and J 4 bases; bases outside gene matches: 1. CDR3: CASSSGQGAYGYTF. Here the CDR3 DNA reads TGTGCCAGCAGCTCGGGACAGGGGGCCTATGGCTACACCTTC.

This clone appeared a single time. The V gene is TRBV7-8, the J gene TRBJ2-3; unclear D gene. The CDR3 is 14 residues long. Trimming left V 1 base short and J 2 bases short, with 7 bases between. Germline CDR1 reads SGHVS; CDR2 reads FQNEAQ. The DNA of the CDR3 is TGTGCCAGCAGCTTAGACTCCTCCACAGATACGCAGTATTTT. This translates into CASSLDSSTDTQYF.

The chain uses TRBV28 and TRBJ1-2, with D possibly matching TRBD1 (5 bases). The CDR3 contains 16 residues. Trimming shortened V by 2 bases and J by 1 base, and 14 bases separated the two germline ends. CDR1 is MDHEN, CDR2 SYDVKM, per germline. The CDR3 nucleotides are TGTGCCAGCAGTTTACCCGGGACCGGGAGTAACTATGGCTACACCTTC. Amino acid sequence: CASSLPGTGSNYGYTF.

This rearrangement joins TRBV2 to TRBJ2-5; TRBD2 agrees at 7 bases. Germline assignment: CDR1 SNHLY and CDR2 FYNNEI. This CDR3 is 13 amino acids long. V lost 6 bases, J lost 2 bases, and 3 bases stayed unmatched. The CDR3 sequence is CASRGLIQETQYF. The CDR3, as DNA: TGTGCCAGCAGGGGACTAATTCAAGAGACCCAGTACTTC.

This clone has only a few counts. This rearrangement joins TRBV30 to TRBJ1-2, with 9 bases fitting TRBD1. The CDR3 has 15 residues. V was pared by 2 bases and J by 2 bases, with 6 bases of the junction left unmatched. Germline V gene data show CDR1 as GTSNPN and CDR2 as SVGIG (reference sequence). The CDR3 is CAWSRDRALNYGYTF. Here the CDR3 DNA reads TGTGCCTGGAGTAGGGACAGGGCACTCAACTATGGCTACACCTTC.

A word on this clone: The junction does not match germline at one end; this may be a read error. The chain combines TRBV7-7 with TRBJ2-5, with TRBD2 matching 12 bases. The CDR3 spans 13 residues. The germline V gene has CDR1 SSHAT and CDR2 FNYEAQ (reference sequence). CDR3: CASSPSGRGTQYF. The CDR3 DNA follows: TGTGCTAGCAGCCCTAGCGGGAGGGGGACCCAGTACTTC. Together with reference TRBV7-7 and TRBJ2-5, the CDR3 gives the full variable domain: GAGVSQSPRYKVTKRGQDVTLRCDPISSHATLYWYQQALGQGPEFLTYFNYEAQPDKSGLPSDRFSAERPEGSISTLTIQRTEQRDSAMYRCASSPSGRGTQYFGPGTRLLVL.

The chain employs TRBV19 and TRBJ2-5, with D maybe TRBD1 (5 bases). The DNA end lines up better with TRBJ2-7; the J call may be wrong. The V gene's germline CDR1 is LNHDA and CDR2 SQIVND (reference sequence). The CDR3 extends over 13 amino acids. The CDR3, as DNA: TGTGCCAGCCAGGACACCCCTTCCTACGAGCAGTACTTC. Its translation: CASQDTPSYEQYF.

This chain connects TRBV27 to TRBJ2-6, with TRBD2 matching 9 bases. Germline CDR1 reads MNHEY; CDR2 reads SMNVEV (reference sequence). The ends lost 1 base at V and 0 bases at J; junction bases unmatched: 4. The CDR3 is made up of 18 amino acids. CDR3 coding DNA: TGTGCCAGCAGTTTATTTAGCGGGGGTTCCTCTGGGGCCAACGTCCTGACTTTC. Encoded protein: CASSLFSGGSSGANVLTF.

The V call is TRBV7-9, the J call TRBJ2-1, with 8 bases matching TRBD2. CDR3 length equals 15 residues. The junction had 9 bases not matched to a gene; V was cut back by 7 bases and J by 4 bases. CDR1 SEHNR and CDR2 FQNEAQ come from the germline V gene (reference sequence). The CDR3 DNA reads as TGTGCCAGCACGGGGGGGGGTTTACAATACAATGAGCAGTTCTTC. This sequence encodes CASTGGGLQYNEQFF. Full variable domain (rest looked up from reference TRBV7-9 and TRBJ2-1): DTGVSQNPRHKITKRGQNVTFRCDPISEHNRLYWYRQTLGQGPEFLTYFQNEAQLEKSRLLSDRFSAERPKGSFSTLEIQRTEQGDSAMYLCASTGGGLQYNEQFFGPGTRLTVL.

The chain is built from TRBV5-1 and TRBJ2-5; 10 positions match TRBD2. CDR1 and CDR2 from the germline V gene are SGHRS and YFSETQ. The CDR3 spans 16 residues. V gave up 1 base and J gave up 5 bases; unmatched junction bases: 8. DNA for the CDR3: TGCGCCAGCAGCTTGTTCAGCGGGAGGGCTAGGGAGACCCAGTACTTC. It is translated as CASSLFSGRARETQYF.

The chain couples TRBV7-9 to TRBJ1-2; TRBD1 matches at 8 bases. After removal of 5 bases from V and 2 bases from J, the junction contained 13 bases not matched to a gene. The CDR3 runs to 17 residues. From germline, CDR1 is SEHNR and CDR2 FQNEAQ (reference sequence). The CDR3: CASSPSQGQDTNYGYTF. CDR3 nucleotide sequence: TGTGCCAGCAGCCCCTCCCAGGGACAGGACACCAACTATGGCTACACCTTC.

V is TRBV28 and J is TRBJ2-5; 8 bases match TRBD1. The CDR3 is 20 residues long. Per the germline V gene, CDR1 is MDHEN and CDR2 is SYDVKM. The V segment lost 3 bases and the J segment 0 bases; nucleotides outside the gene matches: 18. The CDR3, as DNA: TGTGCCAGCAGTTTCCTGCTGCCGGACAGGGCGCCCTGGTACCAAGAGACCCAGTACTTC. Translated, it gives CASSFLLPDRAPWYQETQYF.

This chain uses TRBV19 with TRBJ1-4; 10 bases line up with TRBD1. This CDR3 is built from 14 residues. From germline, CDR1 is LNHDA and CDR2 SQIVND (reference sequence). The junction had 8 bases not matched to a gene; V was cut back by 11 bases and J by 5 bases. The DNA of the CDR3 is TGTGCCTGTTCCCGGGACAGGGGAAATGAAAAACTGTTTTTT. This codes for CACSRDRGNEKLFF.

This clone was detected once. The V call is TRBV14, the J call TRBJ1-4, with D possibly being TRBD1 (5 bases). CDR1 and CDR2 from the germline V gene are SGHDN and FVKESK. The V gene lost 4 bases and the J gene lost 4 bases, with 13 bases spanning the gap. This CDR3 spans 15 amino acids. For the CDR3, the DNA is TGTGCCAGCAGCCGCGGGGCCGACCATAATGAAAAACTGTTTTTT. Translation: CASSRGADHNEKLFF.